Listed below are T cell receptor beta chains from one sample, sequenced in a study of cytomegalovirus exposure and HLA in healthy donors. The data were produced by immunoSEQ multiplex PCR, yet TCRdb's version contains in-frame clones alone and is incomplete. Found here are over 150,000 clones, approximately 96% of them singletons; the top ten hold roughly 1%. Sequencing input: PBMCs. These TCRs come from a woman aged 18-29 years in good health and CMV-seronegative. Both conserved end residues are part of each CDR3. Each record gives: D gene, V gene, J gene, CDR3 DNA, CDR3 protein. A D gene is named only where the DNA matches it firmly.

D gene: TRBD1
V gene: TRBV27
J gene: TRBJ1-6
CDR3 DNA: TGTGCCAGCAGTTTGGGACAGGGAGCTCATTCACCCCTCCACTTT
CDR3 protein: CASSLGQGAHSPLHF

D gene: .
V gene: TRBV18
J gene: TRBJ1-3
CDR3 DNA: TGTGCCAGCTCACAGAGCTCTGGAAACACCATATATTTT
CDR3 protein: CASSQSSGNTIYF

D gene: .
V gene: TRBV4-1
J gene: TRBJ1-5
CDR3 DNA: TGCGCCAGCAGCCAGCGTCAGGGAAACAATCAGCCCCAGCATTTT
CDR3 protein: CASSQRQGNNQPQHF

D gene: .
V gene: TRBV27
J gene: TRBJ2-1
CDR3 DNA: TGTGCCAGCATTAAAAGTGTGGGTCGCCGGGACACGAAAAACAATGAGCAGTTCTTC
CDR3 protein: CASIKSVGRRDTKNNEQFF

D gene: .
V gene: TRBV18
J gene: TRBJ2-1
CDR3 DNA: TGTGCCAGCTCACCAAGTAACGGAAGGGGCAATGAGCAGTTCTTC
CDR3 protein: CASSPSNGRGNEQFF

D gene: .
V gene: TRBV5-6
J gene: TRBJ1-2
CDR3 DNA: TGTGCCAGCAGCTTGGGGTCGCAGGGCGCTTACTATGGCTACACCTTC
CDR3 protein: CASSLGSQGAYYGYTF

D gene: .
V gene: TRBV11-1
J gene: TRBJ2-1
CDR3 DNA: TGTGCCAGCAGCCGTTCGGTGACAGAGCAGTTCTTC
CDR3 protein: CASSRSVTEQFF

D gene: .
V gene: TRBV4-1
J gene: TRBJ1-5
CDR3 DNA: TGCGCCAGCAGCCAAGCTTTCTCAGAGCCCCAGCATTTT
CDR3 protein: CASSQAFSEPQHF

D gene: TRBD2
V gene: TRBV27
J gene: TRBJ2-1
CDR3 DNA: TGTGCCAGCAGTTTACTTGGCACTAGCGGGGGGCTTTCCTACAATGAGCAGTTCTTC
CDR3 protein: CASSLLGTSGGLSYNEQFF

D gene: .
V gene: TRBV7-9
J gene: TRBJ1-1
CDR3 DNA: TGTGCCAGCAGCGTAAACACTGAAGCTTTCTTT
CDR3 protein: CASSVNTEAFF